This T cell receptor (beta chain) stems from a study of blood T cells in healthy people across ages (dated by TCRdb to the mid-2010s). About the study as a whole: Template switching captured roughly one uniquely barcoded TCR beta cDNA molecule per two T cells in model experiments. For two donors (one aged 18 to 30 and one aged 80 or older), the study analyzed two additional independent replicas of 1 million unique cDNA reads from the same blood draw. The donors were split into four age groups: young (average 16 years), middle-aged (more than 35), aged (about 56) and long-lived (more than 80). Using deep sequencing normalized with unique cDNA molecular identifiers, the study measured how TCR beta repertoire diversity changes with age. Summary of the overall study and its limitations: Bulk unsorted PBMC profiling prevented conclusive comparison of naive and antigen-experienced compartments. Estimates of total diversity from one million sequenced T cells were regarded as lower bounds and underestimates. As age increased, observed TCR beta diversity per million T cells dropped in a roughly linear way, and a significant reduction was already evident by age 40. There was a strong correlation between observed TCR beta diversity and the percentage of naive T cells measured by flow cytometry. Because donor CMV infection status was unknown, age-related changes in expanded clonotypes were potentially confounded. Compared with the aged group, more naive CD4+ T cells, fewer expanded clones and increased TCR diversity were shown by the long-lived group, suggesting age selection.

As concerns this clonotype: Its cognate antigen has yet to be identified. Base qualities are not recorded, but no much larger clone differs from it by a single base.

Donors were a few dozen systemically healthy Caucasian individuals from Russia aged about 6 to 100 years. Each donor gave about 9.7 milliliters of peripheral blood, drawn into EDTA-treated Vacutainer tubes. Ficoll-Paque density-gradient centrifugation was used to isolate PBMCs, with at least 7 million per sample. Trizol reagent was used to extract total RNA from PBMCs, with at least 6 micrograms per sample. For every donor, flow cytometry on a PBMC aliquot measured the percentage of naive CD45RAhigh/CD27high T cells. Libraries were constructed by 5' RACE. The sequencing machine was an Illumina HiSeq 2500. A second PCR of about 7 to 12 cycles was run with a J-beta primer mix and a sample-barcoded 5' primer. Each TCR beta cDNA molecule received a unique molecular identifier from a template-switch 5' adaptor carrying 12 random nucleotides. At least 2.5 million CDR3-containing paired-end reads were obtained from each sample. All of the RNA was converted into first-strand cDNA using the Mint cDNA synthesis kit, with a TRBC-specific oligonucleotide serving as the primer. All cDNA was treated with uracil-DNA glycosylase and then went through a first 18-cycle PCR with the universal primers M1SS and BC2_uni_R. In the original analysis: Each sample was normalized by randomly selecting 1 million high-quality reads, each carrying a distinct molecular identifier. Reads with shared molecular identifiers were discarded instead of being binned into consensus sequences. MiTCR, run with a Q25 quality threshold and the strictest error-elimination algorithm, handled CDR3 identification, clonotype clustering and error correction. A nonparametric unseen species model with Euler transformation was used to estimate lower-bound total TCR beta diversity. The public sequencing data were trimmed at Q25 with fastp and processed into clonotypes with MiXCR by TCRdb, which kept only in-frame beta chains. Rows with one shared CDR3 protein collapse into an entry with the most common genes and DNA. The V and J calls reflect TCRdb's pipeline rather than the authors' work. The sample table lists over 750,000 distinct CDR3 sequences, 20% to 25% of them with a count of one. The ten biggest clones cover 9.4% of the sample.

The V and J ends are trimmed by 6 bases and 4 bases, leaving 12 bases between them. CDR1 and CDR2, looked up from the germline V gene, are MDHEN and SYDVKM. CDR3 length: 13 amino acids, cysteine to phenylalanine. Only the CDR3 DNA is retained, 39 bases long and in frame from the first base. This same sample was also part of a study on T cells of mothers and their children. According to the second study: Donors were nine systemically healthy Caucasian individuals: three mothers and their six children. cDNA synthesis used all of the extracted RNA, with approximately 1.4 ug of RNA in each 15 ul reaction. In the second PCR, the M1S primer added sample barcodes and 2-4 random nucleotides. Over 8.5 million TCR beta CDR3 reads were obtained for each mother, and 2.5 million to 3.5 million reads were obtained for each child. TCR recombination output is similarly shaped by thymic selection in related and unrelated pairs, with a minor effect exerted by inherited differences. Normalized repertoire overlap was always found to be slightly, but never significantly, higher in related mother-child pairs than in unrelated mother-child pairs. No persistent microchimeric T cell clones were found, with a detection sensitivity of roughly 100 clones per million clonotypes. In the study, deep NGS was used to compare the TCR beta repertoires of mothers and children, and features distinguishing related mother-child pairs from unrelated individuals were sought. On average, the children were around 11 +/- 4 years old, while the mothers were roughly 36 +/- 4 years old. After adapter ligation was performed with NEBNext reagents, the libraries were sequenced on an Illumina HiSeq 2000 with 100+100 nt paired-end reads. To prevent cross-contamination, the mother and child libraries were prepared one month apart and sequenced in separate runs. For each donor, somewhere between about 450,000 and 2,000,000 distinct TCR beta clonotypes were identified. Naive TCR beta clonotypes were estimated from low-frequency clonotypes matched to each donor's FACS-determined naive share, without sorting.

This chain joins TRBV28 to TRBJ2-5; the D gene identity is not certain. The receptor was isolated from a boy between 5 and 17 years old in good health. Input material: blood. The CDR3 has the sequence CASRESGIETQYF. The DNA reads TGTGCCAGCAGGGAGTCCGGAATAGAGACCCAGTACTTC. This CDR3, with the reference TRBV28 and TRBJ2-5 proteins standing in past its ends, gives the full variable domain DVKVTQSSRYLVKRTGEKVFLECVQDMDHENMFWYRQDPGLGLRLIYFSYDVKMKEKGDIPEGYSVSREKKERFSLILESASTNQTSMYLCASRESGIETQYFGPGTRLLVL.